This T cell receptor beta chain was sequenced in a study of OX40 agonist ivuxolimab in advanced cancers. Turning to the overall study: The costimulatory receptor OX40 (CD134) was targeted by ivuxolimab, a fully human IgG2 agonistic monoclonal antibody. Intravenous ivuxolimab was administered to patients every 2 weeks at six dose levels: 0.01, 0.1, 0.3, 1.5, 3 and 10 mg/kg. Among the approximately 54 dose-escalation patients, 19 had hepatocellular carcinoma, about 15 melanoma, 9 renal cell carcinoma and 9 head and neck cancer. In the dose-escalation cohort, 82.7% of patients were male, and the mean age was approximately 60 years, with a range of 23 to 79. Prior anti-PD-1, anti-PD-L1 or anti-CTLA-4 therapy was permitted, and checkpoint inhibitors had been received by less than 45% of dose-escalation patients. Three dose-escalation patients achieved partial responses, one with hepatocellular carcinoma and two with cutaneous melanoma. The point of sequencing TCRbeta in the periphery was to test whether ivuxolimab changed TCR sequence diversity and drove clonal T-cell expansion. The monotherapy dose-escalation portion (N = 52 patients) of the phase I ivuxolimab trial is reported in the paper.

Comment on this clone: Its binding antigen is unknown. Base qualities are not provided; no much larger clone lies one nucleotide away.

The V end loses 7 bases and the J end loses 8 bases, and a stretch of 14 bases separates them. CDR1 is given as SEHNR and CDR2 as FQNEAQ, both from the germline V gene (reference sequence). The CDR3 numbers 12 residues from cysteine through phenylalanine. Kept here is only the CDR3 DNA, which spans 36 bases and is read in frame from base 1. To sequence the TCRbeta CDR3 region, genomic DNA was isolated from the sorted cells. TCRbeta CDR3 regions were sequenced using the immunoSEQ Assay. TCRdb took over this immuneACCESS table, retaining in-frame rearrangements with V and J assigned. Such tables are incomplete; in checked studies, under half of the missing clones stem from an unresolved V gene, and the remainder is unexplained. A total of 15,000 to 20,000 clones appear in this sample, 70% to 75% of them only once. 30% to 40% of the sample goes to the ten largest clones. Broad study findings and their caveats: At doses of 0.1 to 3.0 mg/kg, clonal expansion of both CD4+ and CD8+ blood T cells was observed from baseline to week 6. On average, CD8+ T cells showed more expanded clones than CD4+ T cells after ivuxolimab. Which antigens the clonally expanded peripheral T cells were specific for was not determined. Low levels of normalized T-cell clonal expansion were also seen in some patients who did not respond. In partial responders in the 0.1-3.0 mg/kg groups, normalized peripheral clonal expansion was found to be among the lowest, especially among CD8+ T cells.

Patients with a history of autoimmune disease or receiving systemic immunosuppression were excluded from the trial. Peripheral blood for TCR sequencing was drawn from every dose cohort at baseline, at cycle 4 day 1 and at cycle 7 day 1. The samples were taken from a phase I, first-in-human, multicenter, open-label dose-escalation trial of ivuxolimab. Adults with locally advanced or metastatic head and neck squamous cell, hepatocellular, melanoma or renal cell carcinoma were enrolled in the trial. Before TCR sequencing, CD4+ and CD8+ T cells were separately sorted from peripheral blood. This clonotype originated in an adult with an advanced solid tumor such as melanoma, head and neck, liver or kidney cancer. This sample comprised CD4+ or CD8+ T cells sorted from blood, obtained in a trial of the OX40 agonist ivuxolimab. Rearrangement joined TRBV7-9 to TRBJ1-2; the best D guess is TRBD1, with 6 bases matching. The CDR3 reads as follows: CASNVGGHGYTF. The sequence in DNA is TGTGCCAGCAACGTAGGGGGGCACGGCTACACCTTC. Here the CDR3 is joined to the reference TRBV7-9 and TRBJ1-2 genes, and the full variable domain is: DTGVSQNPRHKITKRGQNVTFRCDPISEHNRLYWYRQTLGQGPEFLTYFQNEAQLEKSRLLSDRFSAERPKGSFSTLEIQRTEQGDSAMYLCASNVGGHGYTFGSGTRLTVV.